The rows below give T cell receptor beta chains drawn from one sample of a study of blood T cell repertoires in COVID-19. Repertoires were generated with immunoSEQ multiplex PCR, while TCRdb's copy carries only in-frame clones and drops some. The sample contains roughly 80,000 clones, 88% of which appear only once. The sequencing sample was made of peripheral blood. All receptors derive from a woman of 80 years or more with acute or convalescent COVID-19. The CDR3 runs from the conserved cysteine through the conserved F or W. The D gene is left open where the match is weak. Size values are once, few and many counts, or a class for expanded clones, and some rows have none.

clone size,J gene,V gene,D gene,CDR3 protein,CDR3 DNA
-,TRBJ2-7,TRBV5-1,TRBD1,CASSGGQLYEQYF,TGCGCCAGCAGCGGGGGACAGCTCTACGAGCAGTACTTC
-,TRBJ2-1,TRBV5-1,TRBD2,CASSLGGTSYNEQFF,TGCGCCAGCAGCTTGGGTGGGACTAGCTACAATGAGCAGTTCTTC
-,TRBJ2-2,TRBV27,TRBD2,CASSLIRGGTGELFF,TGTGCCAGCAGTTTAATCCGGGGGGGAACCGGGGAGCTGTTTTTT
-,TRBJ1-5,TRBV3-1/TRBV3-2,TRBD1,CASSQSTGKGNQPQHF,TGTGCCAGCAGCCAGTCGACAGGGAAAGGCAATCAGCCCCAGCATTTT
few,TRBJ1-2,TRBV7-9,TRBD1,CASSKGQGYGYTF,TGTGCCAGCAGCAAGGGACAGGGCTATGGCTACACCTTC
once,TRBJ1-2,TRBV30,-,CAWSVPRARYGYTF,TGTGCCTGGAGTGTACCCAGGGCGAGGTATGGCTACACCTTC
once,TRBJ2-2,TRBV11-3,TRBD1,CASRGTGGTGELFF,TGTGCCAGCAGAGGGACAGGGGGTACCGGGGAGCTGTTTTTT
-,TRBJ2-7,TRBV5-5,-,CASSLDTGSYEQYF,TGTGCCAGCAGCTTGGATACAGGGTCTTACGAGCAGTACTTC
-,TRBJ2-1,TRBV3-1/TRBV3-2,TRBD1,CASSQAGKLVGQEANNEQFF,TGTGCCAGCAGCCAAGCGGGGAAATTAGTGGGACAGGAGGCCAACAATGAGCAGTTCTTC
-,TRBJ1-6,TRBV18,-,CASSPAGSEPPLHF,TGTGCCAGCTCACCGGCCGGAAGCGAACCCCCCCTCCACTTT
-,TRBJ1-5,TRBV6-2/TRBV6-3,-,CASSYSSAARNQPQHF,TGTGCCAGCAGTTACTCGTCGGCGGCCCGCAATCAGCCCCAGCATTTT
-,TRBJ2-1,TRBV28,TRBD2,CASSSAGEGNNEQFF,TGTGCCAGCAGTTCAGCGGGAGAAGGGAACAATGAGCAGTTCTTC
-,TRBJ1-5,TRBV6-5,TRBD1,CASSYSRDRMNQPQHF,TGTGCCAGCAGTTACTCGAGGGACAGAATGAATCAGCCCCAGCATTTT
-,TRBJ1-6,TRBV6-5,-,CASSGEAGGLSPLHF,TGTGCCAGCAGCGGGGAAGCCGGGGGGTTATCACCCCTCCACTTT
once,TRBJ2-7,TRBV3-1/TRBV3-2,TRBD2,CASTRGTSPYEQYF,TGTGCCAGCACCCGGGGGACTAGTCCCTACGAGCAGTACTTC
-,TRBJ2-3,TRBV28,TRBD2,CASSSSGTSGEWDTQYF,TGTGCCAGCAGTTCATCCGGGACTAGCGGGGAATGGGATACGCAGTATTTT
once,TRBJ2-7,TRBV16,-,CASSLQRATTYEQYF,TGTGCCAGCAGCCTCCAGAGGGCGACGACCTACGAGCAGTACTTC
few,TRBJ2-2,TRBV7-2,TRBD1,CASSTGGALNTGELFF,TGTGCCAGCAGCACAGGGGGAGCACTGAACACCGGGGAGCTGTTTTTT
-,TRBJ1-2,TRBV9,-,CASSVDSYGYGYTF,TGTGCCAGCAGCGTAGACAGTTATGGCTATGGCTACACCTTC
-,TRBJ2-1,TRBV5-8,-,CASSLGLSLSSYNEQFF,TGTGCCAGCAGCCTAGGACTCTCCCTGAGCTCCTACAATGAGCAGTTCTTC
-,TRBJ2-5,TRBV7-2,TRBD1,CASSTFGQGVLYETQYF,TGTGCCAGCAGCACATTCGGACAGGGGGTCCTCTATGAGACCCAGTACTTC
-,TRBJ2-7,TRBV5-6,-,CASSVGGNDYEQYF,TGTGCCAGCAGCGTTGGAGGTAACGACTACGAGCAGTACTTC
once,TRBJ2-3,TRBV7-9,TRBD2,CASSSTSGRTDTQYF,TGTGCCAGCAGTTCCACTAGCGGACGCACAGATACGCAGTATTTT
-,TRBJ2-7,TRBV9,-,CASSDGQTYEQYF,TGTGCCAGCAGCGACGGACAGACCTACGAGCAGTACTTC
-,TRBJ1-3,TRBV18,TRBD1,CASSPQGASSGNTIYF,TGTGCCAGCTCACCACAGGGGGCCAGCTCTGGAAACACCATATATTTT
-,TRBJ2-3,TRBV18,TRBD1,CASSQGTGDTQYF,TGTGCCAGCTCACAAGGGACAGGCGATACGCAGTATTTT
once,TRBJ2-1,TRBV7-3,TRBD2,CASSIAGGPNSNEQFF,TGTGCCAGCAGCATAGCGGGAGGGCCCAATTCCAATGAGCAGTTCTTC
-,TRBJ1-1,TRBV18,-,CASSPQGNTEAFF,TGTGCCAGCTCACCTCAGGGGAACACTGAAGCTTTCTTT
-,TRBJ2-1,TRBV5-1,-,CASSLQGSDEQFF,TGCGCCAGCAGCCTACAGGGTTCCGATGAGCAGTTCTTC
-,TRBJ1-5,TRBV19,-,CASSEFQGQPQHF,TGTGCCAGTAGTGAGTTCCAGGGGCAGCCCCAGCATTTT
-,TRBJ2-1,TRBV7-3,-,CASSTGRRSYNEQFF,TGTGCCAGCAGCACAGGACGGAGAAGCTACAATGAGCAGTTCTTC
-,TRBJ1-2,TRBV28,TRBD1,CASSLYPQGDYGYTF,TGTGCCAGCAGTTTATATCCCCAGGGGGATTATGGCTACACCTTC
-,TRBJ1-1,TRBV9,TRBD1,CASSQTGRTEAFF,TGTGCCAGCAGCCAGACAGGGAGGACTGAAGCTTTCTTT
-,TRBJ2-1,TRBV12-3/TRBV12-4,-,CASSYHYNEQFF,TGTGCCAGCAGTTATCACTACAATGAGCAGTTCTTC
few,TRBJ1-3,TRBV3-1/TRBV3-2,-,CASSQDGGDTIYF,TGTGCCAGCAGCCAAGACGGAGGGGACACCATATATTTT
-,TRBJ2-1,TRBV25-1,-,CASSHKGGGGYNEQFF,TGTGCCAGCAGCCATAAGGGAGGGGGAGGCTACAATGAGCAGTTCTTC